The next 5 T cell receptor beta chains were all read from a single sample in a study of blood T cell repertoires in COVID-19. The data were produced by immunoSEQ multiplex PCR, yet TCRdb's version contains in-frame clones alone and is incomplete. The sample holds some 70,000 clones; 65% to 90% are singletons and the top ten take almost 1.5%. The sequenced sample consisted of peripheral blood. The receptors derive from a woman in her fifties or sixties with acute or convalescent COVID-19.

CDR3 nucleotides: TGTGCCAGCAGCCAAGCCGGATGGGCGGGACTTCCCGAGCAGTACTTC. It specifies CASSQAGWAGLPEQYF. The chain has TRBV4-2 and TRBJ2-7, with D possibly TRBD2 on 6 matching bases. The V end was cut by 1 base, the J end by 6 bases, with 19 bases between. The germline CDR1 and CDR2 sequences are LGHNA and YNFKEQ. The CDR3 spans 16 residues.

CDR3 sequence: CASSPQPGLGSNQPQHF. CDR3 DNA sequence: TGTGCCAGCTCACCCCAACCAGGGCTCGGGAGCAATCAGCCCCAGCATTTT. The V gene is TRBV18, the J gene TRBJ1-5, with a possible D match to TRBD1 (5 bases). The ends were cut back, 3 bases at V and 1 base at J, with 16 bases in the middle. Germline loops: CDR1 KGHSH, CDR2 LQKENI. This CDR3 is built from 17 residues.

The chain joins TRBV30 to TRBJ1-5; possibly TRBD1 for D (5 bases). The CDR3 spans 15 residues. V was shortened by 0 bases and J by 4 bases, with 13 bases between the two germline ends. Germline V lookup: CDR1 GTSNPN, CDR2 SVGIG (reference sequence). The CDR3 nucleotides read TGTGCCTGGAGTGTCCGGGGGAAGGGAAATCAGCCCCAGCATTTT. Translated, it gives CAWSVRGKGNQPQHF.

Concerning this clone: An end of the junction does not agree with germline; a read error may underlie this. The chain combines TRBV28 with TRBJ2-7, with D perhaps matching TRBD1 (7 bases). CDR1 and CDR2 (germline): MDHEN, SYDVKM. This CDR3 has 12 residues. DNA of the CDR3: TGTGCCAGCAGCCGCGGGACAGCCATTCTGAGCTTC. Translated, it gives CASSRGTAILSF.

The chain combines TRBV10-3 with TRBJ1-2, with a possible D match to TRBD1 (5 bases). V gave up 8 bases and J gave up 5 bases, with 21 bases separating them. Germline values: CDR1 ENHRY, CDR2 SYGVKD. The CDR3 has 15 amino acids. This CDR3 is CAISQDGASGYGYTF. The CDR3 region has the DNA TGTGCCATCTCCCAGGATGGGGCATCTGGTTATGGCTACACCTTC.